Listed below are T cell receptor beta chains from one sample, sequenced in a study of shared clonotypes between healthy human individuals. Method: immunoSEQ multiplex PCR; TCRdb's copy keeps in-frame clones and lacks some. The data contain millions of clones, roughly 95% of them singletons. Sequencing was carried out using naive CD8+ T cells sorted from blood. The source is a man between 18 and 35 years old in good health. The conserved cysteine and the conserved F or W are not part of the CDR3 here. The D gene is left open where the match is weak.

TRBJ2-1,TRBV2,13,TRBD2,ARWSGGANYNEQF
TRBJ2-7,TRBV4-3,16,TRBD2,ASSQVSLLAGGPYEQY
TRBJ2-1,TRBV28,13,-,ASRGLESSYNEQF
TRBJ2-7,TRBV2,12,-,ASSGQESSYEQY
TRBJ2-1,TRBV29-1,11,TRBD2,SVESLAGDEQF
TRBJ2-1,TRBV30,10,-,AWSKGYNEQF
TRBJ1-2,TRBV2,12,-,ASSESWGGSSYT
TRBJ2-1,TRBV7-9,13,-,ASSLTTGARNEQF
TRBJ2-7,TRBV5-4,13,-,ASSTTPEQDYEQY
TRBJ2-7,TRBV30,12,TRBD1,AWSRGTGGHEQY
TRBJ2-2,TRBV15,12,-,ATSIQANTGELF
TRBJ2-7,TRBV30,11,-,AWSGQGSYEQY
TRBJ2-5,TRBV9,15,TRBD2,ASSVDPREGWQETQY
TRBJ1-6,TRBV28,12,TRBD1,ASSLQGDNSPLH
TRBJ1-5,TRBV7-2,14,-,ASSPEVGQFNQPQH
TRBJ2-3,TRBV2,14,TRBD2,ASSEIAGGQADTQY
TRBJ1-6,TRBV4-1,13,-,ASSQVEGHNSPLH
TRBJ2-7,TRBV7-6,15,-,ASSLIAEWSGAAEQY
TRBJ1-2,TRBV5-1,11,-,ASSFSENYGYT
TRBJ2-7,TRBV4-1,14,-,ASSQAWGDPTSEQY
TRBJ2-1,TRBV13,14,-,ASARVGQGNMGEQF
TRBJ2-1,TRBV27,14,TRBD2,ASSLSGTSGYNEQF
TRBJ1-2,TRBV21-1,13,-,ASRGAIRKTYGYT
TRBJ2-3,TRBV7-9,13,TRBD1,ASSLETGIIDTQY
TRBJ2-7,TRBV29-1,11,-,SVRPGTSYEQY
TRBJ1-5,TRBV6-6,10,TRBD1,ASSYPGGPQH
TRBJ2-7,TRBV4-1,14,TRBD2,ASSQAPGLFVHEQY